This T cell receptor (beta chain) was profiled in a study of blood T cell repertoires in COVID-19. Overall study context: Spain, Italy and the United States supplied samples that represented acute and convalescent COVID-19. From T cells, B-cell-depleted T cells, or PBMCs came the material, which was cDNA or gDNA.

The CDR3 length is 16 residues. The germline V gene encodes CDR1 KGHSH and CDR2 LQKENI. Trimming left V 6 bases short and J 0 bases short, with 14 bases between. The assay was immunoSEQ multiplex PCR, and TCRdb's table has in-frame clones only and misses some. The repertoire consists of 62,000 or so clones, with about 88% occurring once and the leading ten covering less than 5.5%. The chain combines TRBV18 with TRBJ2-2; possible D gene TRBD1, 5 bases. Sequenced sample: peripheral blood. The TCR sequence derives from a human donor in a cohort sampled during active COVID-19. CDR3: CASSPLKGSNTGELFF. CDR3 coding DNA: TGTGCCAGCTCGCCTCTGAAGGGGTCGAACACCGGGGAGCTGTTTTTT.